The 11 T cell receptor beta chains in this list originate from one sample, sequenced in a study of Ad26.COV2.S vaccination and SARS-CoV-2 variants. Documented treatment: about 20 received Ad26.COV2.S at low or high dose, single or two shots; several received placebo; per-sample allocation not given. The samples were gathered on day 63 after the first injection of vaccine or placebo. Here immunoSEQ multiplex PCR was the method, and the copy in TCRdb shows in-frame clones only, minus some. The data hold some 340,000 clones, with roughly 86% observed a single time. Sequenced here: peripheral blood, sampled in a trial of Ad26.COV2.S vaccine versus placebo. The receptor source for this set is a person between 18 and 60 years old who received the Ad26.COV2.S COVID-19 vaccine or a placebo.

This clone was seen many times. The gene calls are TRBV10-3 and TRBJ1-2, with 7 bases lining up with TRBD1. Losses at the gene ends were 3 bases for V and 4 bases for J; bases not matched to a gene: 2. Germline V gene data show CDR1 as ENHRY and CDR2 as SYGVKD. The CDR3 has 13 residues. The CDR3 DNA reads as TGTGCCATCAGTGATCGGGACAGCTATGGCTACACCTTC. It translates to CAISDRDSYGYTF.

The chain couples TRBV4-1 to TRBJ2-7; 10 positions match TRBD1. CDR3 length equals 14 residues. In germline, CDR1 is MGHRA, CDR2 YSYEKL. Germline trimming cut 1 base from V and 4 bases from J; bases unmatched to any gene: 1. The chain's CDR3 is CASSQGGQGYEQYF. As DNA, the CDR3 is TGCGCCAGCAGCCAAGGGGGACAGGGGTACGAGCAGTACTTC.

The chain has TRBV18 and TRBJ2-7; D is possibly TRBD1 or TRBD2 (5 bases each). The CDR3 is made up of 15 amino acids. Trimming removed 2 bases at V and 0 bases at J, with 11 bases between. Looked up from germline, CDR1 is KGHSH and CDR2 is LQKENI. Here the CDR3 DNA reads TGTGCCAGCTCACCATATGGGGGTCTCTCCTACGAGCAGTACTTC. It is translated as CASSPYGGLSYEQYF.

In DNA, the CDR3 is TGTGCCAGCAGTTTTTTGTCAACTGGGGCCAACGTCCTGACTTTC. Protein product: CASSFLSTGANVLTF. V gene TRBV27 combines with J gene TRBJ2-6, with D unclear. Deletions cut 3 bases from V and 2 bases from J, with 8 bases between. The CDR3 loop spans 15 amino acids. CDR1 MNHEY and CDR2 SMNVEV come from the germline V gene (reference sequence).

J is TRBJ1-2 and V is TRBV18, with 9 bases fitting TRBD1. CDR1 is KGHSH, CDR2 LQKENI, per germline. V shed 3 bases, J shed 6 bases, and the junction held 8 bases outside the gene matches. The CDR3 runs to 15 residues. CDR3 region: CASSPTSRDRDGYTF. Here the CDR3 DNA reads TGTGCCAGCTCACCGACGTCCCGGGACAGGGATGGCTACACCTTC.

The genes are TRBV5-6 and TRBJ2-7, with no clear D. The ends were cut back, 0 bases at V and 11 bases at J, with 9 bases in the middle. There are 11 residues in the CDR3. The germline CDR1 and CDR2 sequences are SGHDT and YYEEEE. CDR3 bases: TGTGCCAGCAGCTTGGGGGCAAGGGAGTACTTC. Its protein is CASSLGAREYF.

CDR3 nucleotide sequence: TGTGCCAGCAGTTACTCGGGTCAGGGTAAGCAGTTCTTC. This encodes CASSYSGQGKQFF. The chain employs TRBV6-6 and TRBJ2-1, with a weak D call TRBD1 (5 bases). V dropped 0 bases and J dropped 11 bases, with 11 bases sitting between them. CDR3 length: 13 residues. The V gene's germline CDR1 is MNHNY and CDR2 SVGAGI (reference sequence).

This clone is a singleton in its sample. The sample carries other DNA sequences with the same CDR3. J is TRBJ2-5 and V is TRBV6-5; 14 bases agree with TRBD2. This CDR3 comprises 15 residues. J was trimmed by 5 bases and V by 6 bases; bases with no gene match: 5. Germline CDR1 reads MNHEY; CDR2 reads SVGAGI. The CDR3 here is CASSGLAGGGETQYF. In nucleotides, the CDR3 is TGTGCCAGCAGCGGACTAGCGGGGGGAGGGGAGACCCAGTACTTC.

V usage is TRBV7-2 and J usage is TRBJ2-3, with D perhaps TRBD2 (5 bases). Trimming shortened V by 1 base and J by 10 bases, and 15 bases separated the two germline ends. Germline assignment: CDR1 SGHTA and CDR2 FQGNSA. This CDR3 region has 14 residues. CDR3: CASSLGGLGRSQYF. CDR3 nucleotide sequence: TGTGCCAGCAGCTTAGGAGGGTTGGGAAGGTCGCAGTATTTT.

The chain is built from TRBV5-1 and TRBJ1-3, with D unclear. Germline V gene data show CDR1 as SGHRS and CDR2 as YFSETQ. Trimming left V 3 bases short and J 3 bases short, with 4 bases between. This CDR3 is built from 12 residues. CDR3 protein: CASSWDGNTIYF. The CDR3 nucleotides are TGCGCCAGCAGCTGGGATGGAAACACCATATATTTT.

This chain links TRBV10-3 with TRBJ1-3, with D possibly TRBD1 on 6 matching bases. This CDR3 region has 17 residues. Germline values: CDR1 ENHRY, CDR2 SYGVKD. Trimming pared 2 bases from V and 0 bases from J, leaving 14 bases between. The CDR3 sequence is CAISEEQGPLSGNTIYF. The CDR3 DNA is TGTGCCATCAGTGAGGAACAGGGTCCTCTCTCTGGAAACACCATATATTTT.